This TCR beta chain was profiled in a study of blood T cells in healthy people across ages. General study findings and limits: CMV infection status of these donors was not known. Among T cells, TCR beta diversity per million cells dropped roughly linearly as age rose.

The CDR3 has 15 residues. The germline V gene encodes CDR1 LGHNA and CDR2 YSLEER. V gave up 1 base and J gave up 7 bases, with 14 bases separating them. Donation came from healthy Caucasian individuals in Russia who were aged about 6 to 100. Primers used in a second PCR of about 7 to 12 cycles were a sample-barcoded 5' primer and a J-beta primer mix. Any given sample supplied a minimum of 3 million CDR3-containing paired-end reads. TCRdb re-derived calls from the 5' RACE reads in MiXCR, one entry per CDR3 protein. The sample shows some 1.8 million distinct CDR3 sequences, 35% to 50% of them seen only once. To note about this clonotype: The antigen remains unidentified.

The sample consisted of blood. The TCR comes from a human donor in good health. The chain links TRBV4-3 to TRBJ2-1; TRBD2 is a possible D gene (6 bases). The CDR3 protein is CASSQVWRGGNEQFF. Written as DNA, the CDR3 is TGCGCCAGCAGCCAAGTTTGGCGGGGTGGTAATGAGCAGTTCTTC.